Described below is a single TCR beta chain sequence and its context. The data stem from a study of blood T cell repertoires in COVID-19. Turning to the study itself: Acute-phase and convalescent COVID-19 samples originated in the United States, Italy and Spain.

Germline CDR1 and CDR2: SGHKS and YYEKEE (reference sequence). The CDR3 sequence is 16 residues long. Trimming removed 0 bases at V and 0 bases at J, with 12 bases between. Sequencing used immunoSEQ multiplex PCR; TCRdb keeps in-frame clones, though not all of them. The top ten hold roughly 3.6% of the sample, which has 55,000 to 70,000 clones, roughly 87% seen once. The source is a woman aged 45 to 65 with COVID-19, enrolled during active disease. This rearrangement joins TRBV5-5 to TRBJ1-1, with D unresolved. Specimen: peripheral blood. The DNA for the CDR3 is TGTGCCAGCAGCTTGGAATTTGCGGTTCTGAACACTGAAGCTTTCTTT. Translated, it gives CASSLEFAVLNTEAFF.